This TCR beta chain was observed in a study of shared clonotypes between healthy human individuals. Concerning this clone itself: Its specificity is unknown.

Study conclusions and caveats: It was the few donors that limited the genetic and exposure-history diversity represented. The generation probabilities recorded for non-shared clonotypes fell below those of clonotypes shared by all four donors.

The authors divided CD4+ cells into CD45RA+ naive and CD45RA-negative memory subsets. V gave up 10 bases and J gave up 4 bases; unmatched junction bases: 13. CDR3 length: 15 residues. CDR1 and CDR2 (germline): MNHNY, SVGAGI (reference sequence). Researchers divided each subset's genomic DNA evenly across several immunoSEQ plates. The protocol was immunoSEQ multiplex PCR, while the TCRdb copy is restricted to in-frame clones and leaves out a portion. The sample consists of 950,000 to 1,200,000 clones, about 80% of them appearing once. The sample taken for sequencing was memory CD4+ T cells from PBMCs. As for subset: CD45RA-negative fraction. The sequence derives from a man younger than 35 in good health. Some clones in this sample may be carry-over from other donors' samples. The V gene is TRBV6-6, the J gene TRBJ2-7; 10 bases are a match to TRBD2. The DNA of the CDR3 is TGTGCCACCACAACATCATTAGCGGGAGGTTACGAGCAGTACTTC. It encodes CATTTSLAGGYEQYF.